The rows below give T cell receptor beta chains drawn from one sample of a study of T cells in tuberculosis. Assay: immunoSEQ multiplex PCR; the TCRdb copy retains only in-frame clones and omits some. The sample records 40,000 to 50,000 clones, 95% being singletons. Sequencing was carried out using PBMCs. All receptors come from a donor under 30 with latent tuberculosis or without tuberculosis infection. Each CDR3 is given with its conserved first and last residue. The order of the fields is D gene, J gene, V gene, clone size, CDR3 DNA, CDR3 protein. D genes are given only for firm matches. Only some rows state a clone size, as once, few, many or a class for expanded clones.

D: TRBD1; J: TRBJ1-5; V: TRBV28; size: -; DNA: TGTGCCAGCAGTTTAATACGTCAGGGGGTAAGGAACAATCAGCCCCAGCATTTT; CDR3: CASSLIRQGVRNNQPQHF
D: TRBD1; J: TRBJ1-2; V: TRBV7-9; size: -; DNA: TGTGCCAGCAGCTTAGAGCGGACAGGGCGGGACACCTTC; CDR3: CASSLERTGRDTF
D: -; J: TRBJ1-4; V: TRBV29-1; size: few; DNA: TGCAGCGCCCATACCCTCAGGGGAATTAATGAAAAACTGTTTTTT; CDR3: CSAHTLRGINEKLFF
D: TRBD1; J: TRBJ1-2; V: TRBV30; size: -; DNA: TGTGCCTGGAGGGACAGGGAAGGGCGCTACACCTTC; CDR3: CAWRDREGRYTF
D: -; J: TRBJ2-3; V: TRBV27; size: -; DNA: TGTGCCAGCAGCCATTACAGGGACCGCACAGATACGCAGTATTTT; CDR3: CASSHYRDRTDTQYF
D: -; J: TRBJ1-1; V: TRBV9; size: -; DNA: TGTGCCAGCAGCGTATGGGAGTACACTGAAGCTTTCTTT; CDR3: CASSVWEYTEAFF
D: -; J: TRBJ1-2; V: TRBV28; size: -; DNA: TGTGCCATAGCCTCTAACTATGGCTACACCTTC; CDR3: CAIASNYGYTF
D: TRBD1; J: TRBJ1-2; V: TRBV5-6; size: -; DNA: TGTGCCAGCAGCTTACAACCTACCGGGACAGGGACCTATGGCTACACCTTC; CDR3: CASSLQPTGTGTYGYTF
D: -; J: TRBJ1-2; V: TRBV2; size: -; DNA: TGTGCCAGCAGCGACGTAACAGGGTCCGCCCGCTACACCTTC; CDR3: CASSDVTGSARYTF
D: -; J: TRBJ2-3; V: TRBV7-8; size: -; DNA: TGTGCCAGCAGCCCACTAAGGGCAGGGGATACGCAGTATTTT; CDR3: CASSPLRAGDTQYF
D: -; J: TRBJ1-1; V: TRBV5-6; size: -; DNA: TGTGCCAGCAGCCGAAGGACAGCTATGAACACTGAAGCTTTCTTT; CDR3: CASSRRTAMNTEAFF
D: TRBD2; J: TRBJ2-7; V: TRBV11-2; size: once; DNA: TGTGCCAGCAGCTTCAGCCGCCAGCGGGGGGGCTCCTACGAGCAGTACTTC; CDR3: CASSFSRQRGGSYEQYF
D: TRBD2; J: TRBJ2-2; V: TRBV2; size: -; DNA: TGTGCCAGCAGGAGGGACGGACTAGCAAAGGCGTCCGGGGAGCTGTTTTTT; CDR3: CASRRDGLAKASGELFF
D: TRBD1; J: TRBJ1-5; V: TRBV30; size: -; DNA: TGTGCCTGGAGTTTAGGACAGGGGGCTTCTCAGCCCCAGCATTTT; CDR3: CAWSLGQGASQPQHF
D: -; J: TRBJ2-3; V: TRBV7-8; size: -; DNA: TGTGCCAGCAGCTTGGTACAGTGGACAGATACGCAGTATTTT; CDR3: CASSLVQWTDTQYF
D: TRBD1; J: TRBJ2-5; V: TRBV4-1; size: once; DNA: TGCGCCAGCAGCCAACTTACAGGGGGCGCGATTGAGACCCAGTACTTC; CDR3: CASSQLTGGAIETQYF
D: -; J: TRBJ2-7; V: TRBV21-1; size: -; DNA: TGTGCCAGCAGCAAAGAGGCTGAGGCGGTGGGCGAGCAGTACTTC; CDR3: CASSKEAEAVGEQYF
D: -; J: TRBJ2-3; V: TRBV4-3; size: -; DNA: TGCGCCAGCAGCAGGGGGGGTGGGACAGATACGCAGTATTTT; CDR3: CASSRGGGTDTQYF
D: -; J: TRBJ2-1; V: TRBV5-6; size: -; DNA: TGTGCCAGCAGGGAAGCGAGTAAAGGGACAACCAGTTGGAATGAGCAGTTCTTC; CDR3: CASREASKGTTSWNEQFF
D: TRBD1; J: TRBJ1-2; V: TRBV30; size: -; DNA: TGTGCCTGGAGTGTACAGGGGCCTATGGGCTACACCTTC; CDR3: CAWSVQGPMGYTF
D: TRBD1; J: TRBJ1-1; V: TRBV28; size: -; DNA: TGTGCCAGCAGTTCCATACAGGGGGCTGGTGAAGCTTTCTTT; CDR3: CASSSIQGAGEAFF
D: -; J: TRBJ1-2; V: TRBV7-9; size: -; DNA: TGTGCCAGCAGCCAGAGGCCTTACTATGGCTACACCTTC; CDR3: CASSQRPYYGYTF
D: -; J: TRBJ1-2; V: TRBV5-4; size: -; DNA: TGTGCCAGCAGCGCTCCTATTCCCCCTGGCTACACCTTC; CDR3: CASSAPIPPGYTF
D: TRBD2; J: TRBJ2-3; V: TRBV28; size: -; DNA: TGTGCCAGCGGTCAGGCTTGGACTAGAGTAAATACGCAGTATTTT; CDR3: CASGQAWTRVNTQYF
D: -; J: TRBJ1-2; V: TRBV5-1; size: -; DNA: TGCGCCAGCAGCTTTCCAGATTCTAACTATGGCTACACCTTC; CDR3: CASSFPDSNYGYTF
D: -; J: TRBJ2-1; V: TRBV6-5; size: -; DNA: TGTGCCAGCAGTACAGGGTCTGGCGAGCAGTTCTTC; CDR3: CASSTGSGEQFF
D: -; J: TRBJ2-7; V: TRBV25-1; size: -; DNA: TGTGCCAGCAGTAAATCCGCAGGGCTGCCCTACGAGCAGTACTTC; CDR3: CASSKSAGLPYEQYF
D: TRBD1; J: TRBJ1-5; V: TRBV28; size: -; DNA: TGTGCCAGCAGGTCTAACAGGGGCCTCAATCAGCCCCAGCATTTT; CDR3: CASRSNRGLNQPQHF
D: TRBD1; J: TRBJ1-4; V: TRBV4-3; size: -; DNA: TGCGCCAGCAGAGACACCGGGACAGGGGGCGAGGGACTGTTTTTT; CDR3: CASRDTGTGGEGLFF
D: TRBD2; J: TRBJ2-7; V: TRBV9; size: -; DNA: TGTGCCAGCAGCTCTGAGGTGACTAGCGGGGGTTACGAGCAGTACTTC; CDR3: CASSSEVTSGGYEQYF
D: TRBD2; J: TRBJ2-7; V: TRBV5-1; size: -; DNA: TGCGCCAGCAGCCCCGGGACTAGCGGGGGGGCGTACGAGCAGTACTTC; CDR3: CASSPGTSGGAYEQYF
D: TRBD1; J: TRBJ1-1; V: TRBV5-1; size: -; DNA: TGCGCCAGCAGCTTGACCGGGACAGGGGACACTGAAGCTTTCTTT; CDR3: CASSLTGTGDTEAFF
D: -; J: TRBJ2-7; V: TRBV18; size: -; DNA: TGTGCCAGCTCACCATCAGGAAGCGAGCAGTACTTC; CDR3: CASSPSGSEQYF
D: TRBD1; J: TRBJ1-1; V: TRBV30; size: -; DNA: TGTGCCTGGAGTGGGGGACAGGGACGGATGAACACTGAAGCTTTCTTT; CDR3: CAWSGGQGRMNTEAFF
D: -; J: TRBJ1-2; V: TRBV30; size: -; DNA: TGTGCCTTGTACCCCCGGGTAGACTATGGCTACACCTTC; CDR3: CALYPRVDYGYTF
D: TRBD1; J: TRBJ2-3; V: TRBV7-6; size: -; DNA: TGTGCCAGCAGCCCCAGGGGGAACACAGATACGCAGTATTTT; CDR3: CASSPRGNTDTQYF
D: -; J: TRBJ1-2; V: TRBV28; size: -; DNA: TGTGCCAGCAGGGGGACTCCTGGCTACACCTTC; CDR3: CASRGTPGYTF
D: -; J: TRBJ2-1; V: TRBV19; size: -; DNA: TGTGCCAGTAGTCCAGGGGTGCCAGGGCACTACAATGAGCAGTTCTTC; CDR3: CASSPGVPGHYNEQFF
D: -; J: TRBJ2-1; V: TRBV2; size: -; DNA: TGTGCCAGCAGGACTGACCCAGCCTACAATGAGCAGTTCTTC; CDR3: CASRTDPAYNEQFF
D: TRBD1; J: TRBJ1-5; V: TRBV25-1; size: -; DNA: TGTGCCAGCAGTGTAGGGACAGGCAATCAGCCCCAGCATTTT; CDR3: CASSVGTGNQPQHF
D: -; J: TRBJ1-2; V: TRBV6-5; size: -; DNA: TGTGCCAGCAGTCCAACAGGGAAAGGGTATGGCTACACCTTC; CDR3: CASSPTGKGYGYTF
D: -; J: TRBJ2-1; V: TRBV5-6; size: -; DNA: TGTGCCAGCAGGCTAGTAGGCGGTGAGCAGTTCTTC; CDR3: CASRLVGGEQFF
D: -; J: TRBJ1-2; V: TRBV5-1; size: -; DNA: TGCGCCAGCAGCTTTCTAACCCGATACACCGCACCTAGCTATGGCTACACCTTC; CDR3: CASSFLTRYTAPSYGYTF
D: -; J: TRBJ2-1; V: TRBV2; size: once; DNA: TGTGCCAGCAGGAAAGACCGGAGCTCCTACAATGAGCAGTTCTTC; CDR3: CASRKDRSSYNEQFF
D: TRBD1; J: TRBJ1-2; V: TRBV7-2; size: -; DNA: TGTGCCAGCAGCTTACAGGGGGTCGGTGATGGCTACACCTTC; CDR3: CASSLQGVGDGYTF
D: TRBD1; J: TRBJ2-7; V: TRBV11-2; size: once; DNA: TGTGCCAGCAGCTTATCGATACAGGGGCTCTACTACGAGCAGTACTTC; CDR3: CASSLSIQGLYYEQYF
D: TRBD2; J: TRBJ2-5; V: TRBV9; size: -; DNA: TGTGCCAGCAGCGCGTCGGGACTAGCGAGCGAGACCCAGTACTTC; CDR3: CASSASGLASETQYF
D: TRBD1; J: TRBJ1-1; V: TRBV7-8; size: -; DNA: TGTGCCAGCAGCTTCGGGACAGGGGGGGGAGCTTTCTTT; CDR3: CASSFGTGGGAFF
D: TRBD1; J: TRBJ2-7; V: TRBV9; size: -; DNA: TGTGCCAGCAGCGTAACCGGGACAGCAAACTACGAGCAGTACTTC; CDR3: CASSVTGTANYEQYF
D: TRBD2; J: TRBJ2-3; V: TRBV28; size: -; DNA: TGTGCCAGCAGTCGTCTGGGAGCGGGGGGGCGAAATACGCAGTATTTT; CDR3: CASSRLGAGGRNTQYF
D: TRBD2; J: TRBJ2-2; V: TRBV19; size: -; DNA: TGTGCCAGTAGTCTCCCCGCCGGGACTACCACCGGGGAGCTGTTTTTT; CDR3: CASSLPAGTTTGELFF